The text below deals with one T cell receptor (beta chain). This sample was included in a study of untreated major depressive disorder. This table comes from immunoSEQ multiplex PCR, and its TCRdb copy is limited to in-frame clones, with some not included. The data hold fewer than 25,000 clones, with roughly 84% observed a single time. CDR1 is KGHSH and CDR2 is LQKENI in the germline V gene. There are 14 residues in the CDR3. Unmatched junction bases numbered 2, after V lost 3 bases and J lost 3 bases. The J gene is TRBJ2-7, the V gene TRBV18, with 10 bases that match TRBD1. Sequencing was performed on CD4+ T cells from PBMCs. The clonotype was recovered from a woman aged 25 to 39 in good health. The CDR3 loop reads CASSPGTGVYEQYF. CDR3 DNA: TGTGCCAGCTCACCGGGGACAGGGGTCTACGAGCAGTACTTC.